Presented here are 10 T cell receptor beta chains from one specimen sequenced in a study of blood T cell repertoires in COVID-19. Using immunoSEQ multiplex PCR, the repertoire was profiled, and TCRdb retains in-frame clones only, with some absent. Among a few hundred thousand clones, 90% were seen once, and the ten largest hold about 1%. Input material: peripheral blood. The receptors originated from a woman aged 40-49 years with COVID-19, enrolled during active disease.

The chain employs TRBV5-4 and TRBJ2-7; 8 bases map to TRBD1. Germline lookup yields CDR1 SGHNT and CDR2 YYREEE (reference sequence). The CDR3 sequence is 15 residues long. The V gene end was trimmed by 2 bases and the J gene end by 3 bases; junction bases not matched to a gene: 7. The CDR3 sequence: CASSFGAGGFYEQYF. For the CDR3, the DNA is TGTGCCAGCAGCTTTGGGGCAGGGGGCTTCTACGAGCAGTACTTC.

V gene TRBV7-2 combines with J gene TRBJ2-1; maybe TRBD2 (6 bases). This CDR3 spans 13 amino acids. Looked up from germline, CDR1 is SGHTA and CDR2 is FQGNSA. Trimming shortened V by 4 bases and J by 3 bases, and 7 bases separated the two germline ends. The CDR3 coding sequence is TGTGCCAGCAGCTACGGGGGCTACAATGAGCAGTTCTTC. It codes for CASSYGGYNEQFF.

The J gene is TRBJ2-1, the V gene TRBV5-4; unclear D gene. Germline CDR1 is SGHNT and CDR2 is YYREEE (reference sequence). The CDR3 has 11 residues. V was shortened by 9 bases and J by 8 bases, with 12 bases between the two germline ends. The CDR3 protein is CATKTVHEQFF. CDR3 nucleotides: TGTGCCACCAAAACGGTGCATGAGCAGTTCTTC.

The chain combines TRBV6-2 or TRBV6-3 with TRBJ2-1, with D unresolved. The germline V and J ends were trimmed by 2 bases and 8 bases, with 10 bases remaining between them. The CDR3 sequence is 13 residues long. Germline V CDR1 and CDR2: MNHEY, SVGEGT. The CDR3 nucleotides are TGTGCCAGCAGTTACAGGAGTTGGGATGAGCAGTTCTTC. This codes for CASSYRSWDEQFF.

This clone has only one observation. This chain connects TRBV19 to TRBJ1-5; no firm D call. V lost 1 base and J 9 bases, leaving 13 bases between the germline ends. The germline V gene encodes CDR1 LNHDA and CDR2 SQIVND (reference sequence). This CDR3 is built from 14 residues. For the CDR3, the DNA is TGTGCCAGTAGTATAGGCCCAACAGCCCGGCCCCAGCATTTT. The encoded protein is CASSIGPTARPQHF. Based on the CDR3 plus reference TRBV19 and TRBJ1-5, the full variable domain is DGGITQSPKYLFRKEGQNVTLSCEQNLNHDAMYWYRQDPGQGLRLIYYSQIVNDFQKGDIAEGYSVSREKKESFPLTVTSAQKNPTAFYLCASSIGPTARPQHFGDGTRLSIL.

On this clone itself: Other DNA variants within this sample encode the same CDR3. The DNA of the CDR3 is TGTGCCATCAGTGGTACAGGGACCACAGATACGCAGTATTTT. It specifies CAISGTGTTDTQYF. V gene TRBV10-3 combines with J gene TRBJ2-3; D is possibly TRBD1 (6 bases). Trimming stripped 4 bases from V and 2 bases from J, with 10 bases between. Germline V CDR1 and CDR2: ENHRY, SYGVKD. CDR3 size: 14 residues.

The CDR3 DNA follows: TGTGCCAGCTCACAGTCGGAGACTGAAGCTTTCTTT. Encoded protein: CASSQSETEAFF. J is TRBJ1-1 and V is TRBV18; D is ambiguous. Germline lookup yields CDR1 KGHSH and CDR2 LQKENI. The CDR3 covers 12 residues. V lost 4 bases and J lost 5, with 8 bases in between.

V usage is TRBV6-2 or TRBV6-3 and J usage is TRBJ2-1; 7 nucleotides match TRBD2. The germline gives CDR1 MNHEY, CDR2 SVGEGT. The length of the CDR3 is 17 residues. V lost 5 bases and J lost 5; bases outside the gene matches: 15. The CDR3 DNA reads TGTGCCAGCAGTCCCTTTACAGGACTAGTCAGGAACAATGAGCAGTTCTTC. This codes for CASSPFTGLVRNNEQFF.

The V and J genes are TRBV28 and TRBJ1-2; no firm D call. Germline loops: CDR1 MDHEN, CDR2 SYDVKM. V lost 4 bases to trimming and J lost 5 bases, with 2 bases between them. This CDR3 is 10 amino acids long. CDR3 loop: CASSSYGYTF. The CDR3 DNA reads TGTGCCAGCAGTTCTTATGGCTACACCTTC.

This rearrangement joins TRBV28 to TRBJ2-2; 9 bases fit TRBD1. The CDR3 extends over 14 amino acids. Germline assignment: CDR1 MDHEN and CDR2 SYDVKM. V was pared by 5 bases and J by 15 bases, with 13 bases of the junction left unmatched. The chain's CDR3 is CASSPPGQGQVMFF. The CDR3 DNA sequence: TGTGCCAGCAGTCCACCCGGACAGGGGCAAGTTATGTTTTTT.